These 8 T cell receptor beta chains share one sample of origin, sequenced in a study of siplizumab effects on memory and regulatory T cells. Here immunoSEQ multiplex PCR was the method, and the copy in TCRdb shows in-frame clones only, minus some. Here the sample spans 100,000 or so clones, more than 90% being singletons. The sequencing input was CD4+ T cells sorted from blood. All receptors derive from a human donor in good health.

CDR3 sequence (DNA): TGTGCCAGTCGGGAACAGGGCACAGATACGCAGTATTTT. Encoded protein: CASREQGTDTQYF. The rearrangement joins TRBV6-4 to TRBJ2-3; D might be TRBD1 or TRBD2, each matching 5 bases. The V gene's germline CDR1 is MRHNA and CDR2 SNTAGT. V dropped 9 bases and J dropped 1 base, with 11 bases sitting between them. This CDR3 has 13 residues.

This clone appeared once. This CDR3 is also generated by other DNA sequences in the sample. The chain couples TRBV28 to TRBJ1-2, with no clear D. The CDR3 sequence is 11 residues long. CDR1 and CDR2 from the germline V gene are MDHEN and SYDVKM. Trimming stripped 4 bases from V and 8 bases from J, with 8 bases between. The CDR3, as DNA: TGTGCCAGCAGTTCTCCGGGGGGCTACACCTTC. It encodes CASSSPGGYTF.

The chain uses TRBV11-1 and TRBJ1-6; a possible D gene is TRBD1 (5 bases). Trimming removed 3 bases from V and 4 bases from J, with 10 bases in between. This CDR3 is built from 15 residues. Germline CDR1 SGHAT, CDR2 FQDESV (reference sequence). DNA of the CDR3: TGTGCCAGCAGCTTTCTGAGGGGATATAATTCACCCCTCCACTTT. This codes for CASSFLRGYNSPLHF.

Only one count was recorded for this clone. The CDR3 coding sequence is TGTGCCAGCAGCCCAAAGTGGGGGATCCGTGAAAAACTGTTTTTT. It codes for CASSPKWGIREKLFF. V is TRBV7-3 and J is TRBJ1-4; D might be TRBD1 (5 bases). V was clipped by 5 bases and J by 7 bases, with 17 bases between them. This CDR3 has 15 amino acids. Germline values: CDR1 SGHTA, CDR2 FQGTGA.

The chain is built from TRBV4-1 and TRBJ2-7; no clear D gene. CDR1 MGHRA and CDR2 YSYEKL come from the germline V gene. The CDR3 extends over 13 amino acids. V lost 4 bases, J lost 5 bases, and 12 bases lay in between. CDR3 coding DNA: TGCGCCAGCAGCCCCGGGCTGGCCCACGAGCAGTACTTC. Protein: CASSPGLAHEQYF.

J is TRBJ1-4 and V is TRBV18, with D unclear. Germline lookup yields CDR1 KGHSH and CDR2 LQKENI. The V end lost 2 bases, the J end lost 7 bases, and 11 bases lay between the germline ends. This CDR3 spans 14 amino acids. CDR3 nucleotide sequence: TGTGCCAGCTCACCAGGTGGAGGAGGTGAAAAACTGTTTTTT. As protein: CASSPGGGGEKLFF.

The CDR3 spells CASSLVGSTYEQYF. The CDR3 bases are TGTGCCAGCAGCTTGGTTGGGAGCACCTACGAGCAGTACTTC. The chain employs TRBV5-6 and TRBJ2-7; TRBD2 is a possible D gene (5 bases). CDR1 is SGHDT and CDR2 is YYEEEE in the germline V gene. V shed 0 bases and J shed 2 bases, with 9 bases lying between them. The CDR3 is 14 amino acids.

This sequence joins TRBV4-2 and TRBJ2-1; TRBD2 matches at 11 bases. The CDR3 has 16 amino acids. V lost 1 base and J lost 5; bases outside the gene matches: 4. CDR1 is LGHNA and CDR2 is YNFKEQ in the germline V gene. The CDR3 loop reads CASSQGSGGVNNEQFF. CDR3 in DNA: TGTGCCAGCAGCCAAGGTAGCGGGGGGGTAAACAATGAGCAGTTCTTC.